These 9 T cell receptor beta chains were all obtained from the same sample, sequenced in a study of identical twins. TCRdb used MiXCR to reprocess the 5' RACE reads, holding one entry per CDR3 protein. The top ten clones hold 0.8% to 1% of a sample with 700,000 or so distinct CDR3 sequences, around 8.6% of them seen once. The same specimen was also included in a second study, on yellow fever vaccine responses in identical twins.

The sample comprised PBMCs. The receptors were sampled from a woman aged 18-29 years in good health.

This clonotype came up a few times. V gene TRBV2 combines with J gene TRBJ2-7, with TRBD1 identical over 9 bases. V lost 4 bases and J lost 6; bases outside the gene matches: 7. This CDR3 is built from 14 residues. CDR1 is SNHLY, CDR2 FYNNEI, per germline. DNA of the CDR3: TGTGCCAGCAGTGCCCCGGGACAGGGACTCGAGCAGTACTTC. Protein sequence: CASSAPGQGLEQYF.

This clonotype has only a few counts. The chain uses TRBV6-2 or TRBV6-3 and TRBJ2-2; D is ambiguous. The length of the CDR3 is 13 residues. Germline assignment: CDR1 MNHEY and CDR2 SVGEGT. V was cut by 6 bases and J by 3 bases, with 8 bases left in between. The CDR3, as DNA: TGTGCCAGCAGCAACCCCTACACCGGGGAGCTGTTTTTT. Its protein is CASSNPYTGELFF.

The chain uses TRBV5-1 and TRBJ1-5, with D possibly TRBD1 on 5 matching bases. The V and J ends lost 0 bases and 6 bases respectively, with 13 bases between them. Germline V lookup: CDR1 SGHRS, CDR2 YFSETQ. The CDR3 spans 15 residues. The CDR3 DNA reads TGCGCCAGCAGCTTGGGAGGGGCCTCCGGTCAGCCCCAGCATTTT. Translation gives CASSLGGASGQPQHF.

The chain has TRBV20-1 and TRBJ2-3; 10 bases are shared with TRBD2. Germline-derived CDR1 and CDR2 are DFQATT and SNEGSKA (reference sequence). The CDR3 is made up of 15 amino acids. V was pared by 3 bases and J by 5 bases, with 8 bases of the junction left unmatched. Written as DNA, the CDR3 is TGCAGTGCTAGTCGTCTAGCGGGAGTTAAAGATACGCAGTATTTT. Amino acid sequence: CSASRLAGVKDTQYF.

The table lists this clonotype with many counts. This chain connects TRBV12-3 or TRBV12-4 to TRBJ1-2; 7 positions match TRBD1. Unmatched junction bases numbered 10, after V lost 6 bases and J lost 3 bases. The CDR3 consists of 15 residues. The CDR3 DNA reads TGTGCCAGCAGGACCCTAACAGGGGAAGACTATGGCTACACCTTC. This sequence encodes CASRTLTGEDYGYTF.

The J gene is TRBJ2-3, the V gene TRBV28; TRBD2 matches at 8 bases. CDR3 length equals 18 residues. In germline, CDR1 is MDHEN, CDR2 SYDVKM. The trim removed 2 bases at V and 1 base at J, leaving 11 bases unmatched. DNA for the CDR3: TGTGCCAGCAGTTTAAGTCTGGCTAGCGGGTTGGGCACAGATACGCAGTATTTT. Translating gives CASSLSLASGLGTDTQYF.

This clonotype was detected ten times or more. In nucleotides, the CDR3 is TGTGCCAGCAGTCCACAGGGGTCCGTGAGGGATGGCTACACCTTC. This gives the protein CASSPQGSVRDGYTF. The genes are TRBV6-1 and TRBJ1-2; TRBD1 agrees at 7 bases. This CDR3 comprises 15 residues. J gave up 6 bases and V 5 bases, and 12 bases lay outside the gene matches. The germline V gene has CDR1 MNHNS and CDR2 SASEGT.

The V and J genes are TRBV27 and TRBJ2-3; D is perhaps TRBD2 (5 bases). Germline V lookup: CDR1 MNHEY, CDR2 SMNVEV (reference sequence). Trimming pared 8 bases from V and 2 bases from J, leaving 14 bases between. There are 14 residues in the CDR3. Here the CDR3 DNA reads TGTGCCAGCGCCGGCGGCGACTACACAGATACGCAGTATTTT. It encodes CASAGGDYTDTQYF.

The chain carries TRBV11-3 and TRBJ2-1; the D gene is possibly TRBD2 (6 bases). Germline V gene data show CDR1 as SGHNT and CDR2 as YENEEA. The CDR3 is 16 amino acids. Trimming took 0 bases from V and 1 from J, leaving 10 bases between them. CDR3 sequence reads: CASSLDSGSSYNEQFF. Written as DNA, the CDR3 is TGTGCCAGCAGCTTAGATTCCGGGAGTTCCTACAATGAGCAGTTCTTC.